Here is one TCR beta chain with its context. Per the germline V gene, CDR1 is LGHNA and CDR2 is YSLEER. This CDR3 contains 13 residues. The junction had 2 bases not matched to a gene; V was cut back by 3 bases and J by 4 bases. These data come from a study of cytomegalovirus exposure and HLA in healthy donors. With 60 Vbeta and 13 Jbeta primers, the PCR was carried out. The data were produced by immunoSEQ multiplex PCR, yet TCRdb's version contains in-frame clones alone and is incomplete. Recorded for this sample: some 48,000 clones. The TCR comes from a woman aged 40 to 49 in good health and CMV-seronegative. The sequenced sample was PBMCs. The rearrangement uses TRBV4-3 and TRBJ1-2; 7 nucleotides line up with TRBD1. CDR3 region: CASSHGQAYGYTF. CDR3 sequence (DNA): TGCGCCAGCAGCCATGGACAGGCCTATGGCTACACCTTC.